The 16 T cell receptor beta chains listed next were all sequenced from one sample in a study of beta chain features in type 1 diabetes. The isolated RNA, all of it, was reverse transcribed, so expressed TCRB transcripts were what got sequenced. Some clones are missing from TCRdb's copy, which holds only in-frame ones; the method was immunoSEQ multiplex PCR. The sample lists some 360,000 clones, roughly a fifth occurring once. The source material was naive CD4+ T cells from blood. All receptors come from a woman between 18 and 29 years old in good health.

The table lists this clone with a few counts. The rearrangement links TRBV7-3 to TRBJ2-5; D call uncertain. There are 13 residues in the CDR3. Per the germline V gene, CDR1 is SGHTA and CDR2 is FQGTGA. Trimming took off 3 bases at V and 3 bases at J, with 8 bases between the two ends. CDR3 DNA: TGTGCCAGCAGCTTGACTTGGGAAGAGACCCAGTACTTC. Protein sequence: CASSLTWEETQYF.

This clone was counted between two and nine times. The gene calls are TRBV27 and TRBJ1-2; D remains unclear. Germline loops: CDR1 MNHEY, CDR2 SMNVEV (reference sequence). The CDR3 covers 16 residues. V shed 2 bases and J shed 0 bases, with 13 bases lying between them. The CDR3 spells CASSLRGGSTNYGYTF. CDR3 DNA: TGTGCCAGCAGTTTAAGAGGTGGCAGTACTAACTATGGCTACACCTTC.

This clone was counted only a few times. The CDR3 coding sequence is TGTGCCAGCAGCTTTGGGCGACAGGGTTCAGAGATGGCCAAAAACATTCAGTACTTC. It codes for CASSFGRQGSEMAKNIQYF. The V and J genes are TRBV7-9 and TRBJ2-4; 7 bases agree with TRBD1. V shed 3 bases and J 1 base; nucleotides not matched to a gene: 15. This CDR3 comprises 19 residues. Germline-derived CDR1 and CDR2 are SEHNR and FQNEAQ (reference sequence).

This clone was detected only a few times. The chain combines TRBV6-1 with TRBJ2-7, with TRBD2 as a possible D gene (6 bases). The CDR3 is 15 residues long. Germline V CDR1 and CDR2: MNHNS, SASEGT. The V gene lost 8 bases and the J gene lost 5 bases, with 22 bases spanning the gap. The CDR3 sequence is CASRLEDGGRNEQYF. In DNA form, the CDR3 reads TGTGCCAGCCGACTTGAGGACGGGGGAAGGAACGAGCAGTACTTC.

This clone has a handful of counts. This sequence joins TRBV9 and TRBJ1-2; 7 positions match TRBD1. Germline loops: CDR1 SGDLS, CDR2 YYNGEE. The CDR3 is 13 residues long. With 7 bases clipped from V and 0 bases from J, the junction kept 3 bases outside the gene matches. CDR3 nucleotides: TGTGCCAGCGGGACAGACCCTAACTATGGCTACACCTTC. Protein: CASGTDPNYGYTF. Combining the CDR3 with reference TRBV9 and TRBJ1-2 gives the whole variable domain DSGVTQTPKHLITATGQRVTLRCSPRSGDLSVYWYQQSLDQGLQFLIQYYNGEERAKGNILERFSAQQFPDLHSELNLSSLELGDSALYFCASGTDPNYGYTFGSGTRLTVV.

This clone occurred a few times. The chain uses TRBV6-1 and TRBJ2-5, with 9 bases identical to TRBD1. V was clipped by 7 bases and J by 1 base; unmatched bases: 7. The germline CDR1 and CDR2 sequences are MNHNS and SASEGT. The CDR3 is 15 residues long. The CDR3 sequence: CASTPGQGFQETQYF. The CDR3 nucleotides are TGTGCCAGCACACCGGGACAGGGATTCCAAGAGACCCAGTACTTC.

This chain connects TRBV29-1 to TRBJ2-2, with 8 nucleotides matching TRBD1. The J segment lost 4 bases and the V segment lost 7 bases, leaving 5 bases of the junction unmatched. CDR3 length: 13 residues. Germline CDR1 is SQVTM and CDR2 is ANQGSEA. CDR3 protein: CSGLTGATGELFF. Written as DNA, the CDR3 is TGCAGCGGATTGACAGGGGCCACCGGGGAGCTGTTTTTT.

This clone was seen more than once but under ten times. Additional DNA sequences in this sample encode the identical CDR3. The chain employs TRBV29-1 and TRBJ1-1; TRBD1 aligns across 7 bases. The CDR3 spans 13 residues. CDR1 is SQVTM and CDR2 is ANQGSEA in the germline V gene. The J segment lost 0 bases and the V segment lost 7 bases, leaving 5 bases of the junction unmatched. The CDR3 protein is CSGAGQMNTEAFF. CDR3 coding DNA: TGCAGCGGCGCGGGACAGATGAACACTGAAGCTTTCTTT.

J is TRBJ2-5 and V is TRBV7-9, with D possibly TRBD1 on 5 matching bases. Deletions cut 4 bases from V and 4 bases from J, with 7 bases between. The V gene's germline CDR1 is SEHNR and CDR2 FQNEAQ (reference sequence). The CDR3 length is 12 residues. The CDR3 spells CASSSGSETQYF. The CDR3 DNA sequence: TGTGCCAGCAGCTCAGGGTCAGAGACCCAGTACTTC.

The sample holds a few counts of this clone. The J gene is TRBJ2-5, the V gene TRBV4-2, with a tentative D call TRBD1 (6 bases). V shed 0 bases and J shed 5 bases, with 10 bases lying between them. The CDR3 loop spans 14 amino acids. Looked up from germline, CDR1 is LGHNA and CDR2 is YNFKEQ. CDR3 sequence (DNA): TGTGCCAGCAGCCAAGATCGAGGACAGGAGACCCAGTACTTC. Its translation: CASSQDRGQETQYF.

This clone showed up just a few times. The chain employs TRBV25-1 and TRBJ2-7; D is possibly TRBD1 (5 bases). V was cut by 3 bases and J by 2 bases, with 11 bases left in between. Germline CDR1 reads MGHDK; CDR2 reads SYGVNS. The CDR3 sequence is 14 residues long. Here the CDR3 reads CASSDSRGTYEQYF. CDR3 DNA sequence: TGTGCCAGCAGTGATTCAAGGGGAACCTACGAGCAGTACTTC.

CDR3 nucleotides: TGTGCCAGCAGTGAGTCATATGGCTACACCTTC. It encodes CASSESYGYTF. This sequence joins TRBV2 and TRBJ1-2, with D hard to call. V was shortened by 3 bases and J by 5 bases, with 4 bases between the two germline ends. The CDR3 loop spans 11 amino acids. Germline-derived CDR1 and CDR2 are SNHLY and FYNNEI. The entire variable domain, with the rest obtained from reference TRBV2 and TRBJ1-2, is as follows: EPEVTQTPSHQVTQMGQEVILRCVPISNHLYFYWYRQILGQKVEFLVSFYNNEISEKSEIFDDQFSVERPDGSNFTLKIRSTKLEDSAMYFCASSESYGYTFGSGTRLTVV.

The chain joins TRBV7-9 to TRBJ1-1; TRBD1 is a possible D gene (5 bases). Germline CDR1 is SEHNR and CDR2 is FQNEAQ (reference sequence). With 3 bases removed from V and 4 bases from J, the gap between germline ends came to 12 bases. This CDR3 is built from 14 residues. Here the CDR3 reads CASSLTEDGTEAFF. The CDR3 nucleotides read TGTGCCAGCAGCTTGACAGAGGATGGCACTGAAGCTTTCTTT.

J is TRBJ2-1 and V is TRBV4-2, with a weak D call TRBD1 (6 bases). This CDR3 contains 13 residues. From germline, CDR1 is LGHNA and CDR2 YNFKEQ. V lost 5 bases and J 9 bases, leaving 14 bases between the germline ends. The CDR3 spells CASSGGFKGEQFF. The CDR3 DNA reads TGTGCCAGCAGCGGGGGCTTCAAAGGTGAGCAGTTCTTC.

The J gene is TRBJ2-7, the V gene TRBV30; D ambiguous. CDR3 length equals 11 residues. Trimming took off 1 base at V and 9 bases at J, with 10 bases between the two ends. Germline loops: CDR1 GTSNPN, CDR2 SVGIG (reference sequence). DNA of the CDR3: TGTGCCTGGAGTGGGGCCTACATGCAGTACTTC. It yields the protein CAWSGAYMQYF.

This sequence joins TRBV7-2 and TRBJ1-2; no definite D call. This CDR3 comprises 17 residues. V was clipped by 3 bases and J by 2 bases, with 19 bases between them. CDR1 and CDR2 (germline): SGHTA, FQGNSA. The CDR3 nucleotides read TGTGCCAGCAGCTTTAGAGCCCGAGCTATAGAGAACTATGGCTACACCTTC. Its translation is CASSFRARAIENYGYTF.